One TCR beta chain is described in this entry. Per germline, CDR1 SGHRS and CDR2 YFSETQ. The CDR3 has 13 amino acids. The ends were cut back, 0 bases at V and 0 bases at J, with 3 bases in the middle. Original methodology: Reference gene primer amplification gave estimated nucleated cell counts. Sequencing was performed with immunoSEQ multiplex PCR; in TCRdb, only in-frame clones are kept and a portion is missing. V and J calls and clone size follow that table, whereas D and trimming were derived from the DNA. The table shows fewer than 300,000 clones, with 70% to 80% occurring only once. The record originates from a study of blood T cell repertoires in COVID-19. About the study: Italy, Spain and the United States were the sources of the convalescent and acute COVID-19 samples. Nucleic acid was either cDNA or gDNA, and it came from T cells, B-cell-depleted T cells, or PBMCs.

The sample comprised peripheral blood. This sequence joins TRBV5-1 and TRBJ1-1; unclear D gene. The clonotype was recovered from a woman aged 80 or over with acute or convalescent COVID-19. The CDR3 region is CASSLVLNTEAFF. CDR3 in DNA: TGCGCCAGCAGCTTGGTCTTGAACACTGAAGCTTTCTTT. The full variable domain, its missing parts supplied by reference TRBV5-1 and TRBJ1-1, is KAGVTQTPRYLIKTRGQQVTLSCSPISGHRSVSWYQQTPGQGLQFLFEYFSETQRNKGNFPGRFSGRQFSNSRSEMNVSTLELGDSALYLCASSLVLNTEAFFGQGTRLTVV.